One T cell receptor beta chain is described in this entry. Its recognized antigen is unknown. The input lacks base qualities; no much larger clone sits a single base away. Its CDR3 holds 18 amino acids, cysteine through phenylalanine. Only the CDR3 part of the read is kept: 54 bases, read in frame from the first base. Sequences SEHNR (CDR1) and FQNEAQ (CDR2) are obtained from the germline V gene (reference sequence). The germline V and J ends show losses of 5 bases and 5 bases respectively, and no gene match explains 12 bases of the junction. The data originate from a study of cytotoxic CD8 clonotypes in ibrutinib-treated CLL (dated by TCRdb to the early 2020s). In the study overall: The cohort included roughly 15 treatment-naive and approximately twelve relapsed/refractory patients; about 18 were IGHV unmutated. Partial responses were observed in 24 patients and complete responses in 2; after a median follow-up of around 64 months, remission was maintained in approximately 14 patients and progression was observed in approximately 12. Response samples were taken after a median of approximately 13 months on treatment, ranging from about 6 to 40 months. On average, each sample yielded 255,043 productive templates and around 100,000 productive rearrangements. Longitudinal samples were available for about 30% of the 86 trial participants. Cryopreserved peripheral blood mononuclear cells were obtained prior to treatment, at the time of response, and at either disease progression or sustained remission. Every remission and progressive disease sample was obtained while ibrutinib was still being received by the patients.

Each clonotype received, on average, approximately 9.9x coverage in deep resolution sequencing performed on a MiSeq, where the target depth lay between 1 in 1 million and 1 in 200,000 T cells. TCR beta libraries were generated with the immunoSEQ hsTCRB Kit. As for how the authors treated the data: The data were analyzed with ImmunoSEQ Analyzer and ImmunoSEQ Data Assistant, and V, D and J gene assignments followed IMGT definitions. Clonality, which ranges from 0 to 1, was calculated as one minus the normalized Shannon entropy of productive rearrangement frequencies. Only overrepresented clonotypes making up at least 0.05% of the repertoire of each patient were included in the public clonotype analysis. Repertoires from some 14 age-matched healthy donors in immuneACCESS were used as clonality controls. TCRdb retrieved this table from immuneACCESS and kept in-frame rearrangements only. Not all clones are present; in checked studies, unresolved V genes account for under half, and no reason is known for the remainder. V and J calls and clone size are as listed in that table; D and trimming were resolved from the DNA. This sample is represented by around 50,000 clones; roughly 50% of them were singletons. The top ten hold 20% of the sample.

Explained via the paper, the time point label denotes: approximately 25 months on ibrutinib. For TCR beta library preparation, roughly 2 micrograms of genomic DNA were extracted from the cryopreserved PBMCs. Longitudinal blood samples from CLL patients on ibrutinib monotherapy underwent high-throughput TCR beta sequencing. The patients took part in an open-label, single-center phase 2 trial of ibrutinib monotherapy. General study outcomes and caveats: Clonality increased at ibrutinib response, stayed stable in sustained remission, and fell back toward baseline at progression. Sustained-remission and progressing patients did not have matched sampling times, and lymph node repertoires were not examined. Public clonotypes were rare and either shrank or stayed stable during treatment, and the rise in clonality at ibrutinib response reflected expansion of private clonotypes. Baseline clonality was found to be higher than that of age-matched healthy donors and was strongly correlated with circulating CD8+ T-cell counts.

The TCR sequence derives from a human donor with chronic lymphocytic leukemia. The V and J segments used are TRBV7-9 and TRBJ2-5, with 15 bases aligning to TRBD2. The source was PBMCs, collected after 24 months of ibrutinib treatment. The CDR3 protein sequence reads: CASSQGPQGLAGGETQYF. In nucleotide form, the sequence is TGTGCCAGCAGCCAAGGTCCTCAAGGACTAGCGGGGGGGGAGACCCAGTACTTC.